This T cell receptor (beta chain) emerged from a study of blood T cell repertoires in COVID-19. Clones were read by immunoSEQ multiplex PCR, and TCRdb kept only the in-frame ones, dropping some. The sample carries 330,000 or so clones, about nine tenths recorded once. The CDR3 contains 14 residues. Germline CDR1 SEHNR, CDR2 FQNEAQ (reference sequence). Unmatched junction bases numbered 9, after V lost 4 bases and J lost 7 bases. This TCR was sampled from a woman in her twenties or thirties who had been exposed to COVID-19. V and J are TRBV7-9 and TRBJ1-2; 7 bases are shared with TRBD1. The sample taken for sequencing was PBMCs or T cells enriched from blood (not recorded which). CDR3 bases: TGTGCCAGCAGCTGGCCCACAGGGGTCGGTGGCTACACCTTC. Translation gives CASSWPTGVGGYTF.